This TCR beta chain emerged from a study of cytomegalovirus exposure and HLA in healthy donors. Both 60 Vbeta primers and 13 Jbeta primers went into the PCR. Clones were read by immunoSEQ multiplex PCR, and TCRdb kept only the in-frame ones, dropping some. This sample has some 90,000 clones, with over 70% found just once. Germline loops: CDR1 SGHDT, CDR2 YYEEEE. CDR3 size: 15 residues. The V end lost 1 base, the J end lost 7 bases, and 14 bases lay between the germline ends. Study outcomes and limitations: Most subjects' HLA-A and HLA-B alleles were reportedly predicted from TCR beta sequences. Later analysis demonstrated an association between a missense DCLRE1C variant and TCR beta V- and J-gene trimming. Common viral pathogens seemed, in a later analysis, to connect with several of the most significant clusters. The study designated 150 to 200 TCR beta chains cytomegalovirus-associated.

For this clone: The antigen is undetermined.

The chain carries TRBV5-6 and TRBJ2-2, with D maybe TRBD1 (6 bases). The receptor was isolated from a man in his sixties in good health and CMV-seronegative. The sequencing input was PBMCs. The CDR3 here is CASSLLLRGFGELFF. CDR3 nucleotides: TGTGCCAGCAGCTTGTTGCTCAGGGGTTTCGGGGAGCTGTTTTTT.